The sequence of this TCR beta chain was determined in a study of blood T cell repertoires in COVID-19. The wider study: Nucleic acid was either cDNA or gDNA, and it came from T cells, B-cell-depleted T cells, or PBMCs.

Measured with immunoSEQ multiplex PCR; TCRdb has only the in-frame clones, and not every one. The sample lists 250,000 to 350,000 clones; about 88% were seen once. Per germline, CDR1 GTSNPN and CDR2 SVGIG (reference sequence). The CDR3 sequence is 18 residues long. V gave up 0 bases and J gave up 1 base; unmatched junction bases: 10. This clone was seen once. The sequenced sample consisted of PBMCs or T cells enriched from blood (not recorded which). V usage is TRBV30 and J usage is TRBJ1-5, with TRBD1 matching over 9 bases. This sequence was found in a woman in her forties or fifties who had recovered from COVID-19. CDR3 nucleotides: TGTGCCTGGAGTGTCCGCCAGGGACAGGGTGCGAGCAATCAGCCCCAGCATTTT. Translating it yields CAWSVRQGQGASNQPQHF. The full variable domain, its missing parts supplied by reference TRBV30 and TRBJ1-5, is SQTIHQWPATLVQPVGSPLSLECTVEGTSNPNLYWYRQAAGRGLQLLFYSVGIGQISSEVPQNLSASRPQDRQFILSSKKLLLSDSGFYLCAWSVRQGQGASNQPQHFGDGTRLSIL.